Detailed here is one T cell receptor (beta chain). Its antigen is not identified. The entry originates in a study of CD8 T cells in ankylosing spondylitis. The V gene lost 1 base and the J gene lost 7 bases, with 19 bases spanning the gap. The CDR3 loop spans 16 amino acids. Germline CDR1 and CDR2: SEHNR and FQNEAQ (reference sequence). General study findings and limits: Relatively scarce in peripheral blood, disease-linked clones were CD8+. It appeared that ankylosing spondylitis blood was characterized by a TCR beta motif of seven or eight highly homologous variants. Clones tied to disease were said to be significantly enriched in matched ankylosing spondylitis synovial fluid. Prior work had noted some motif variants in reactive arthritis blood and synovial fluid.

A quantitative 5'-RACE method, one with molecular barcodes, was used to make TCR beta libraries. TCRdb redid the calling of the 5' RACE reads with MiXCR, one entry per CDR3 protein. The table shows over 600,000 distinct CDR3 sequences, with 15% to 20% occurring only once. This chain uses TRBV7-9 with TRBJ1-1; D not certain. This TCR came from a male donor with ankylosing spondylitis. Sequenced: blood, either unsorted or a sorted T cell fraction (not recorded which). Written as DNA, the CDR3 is TGTGCCAGCAGCTTAGGAGGAGGTTGGGTTCGTAATGAAGCTTTCTTT. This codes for CASSLGGGWVRNEAFF.